This TCR beta chain derives from a study of Graves' ophthalmopathy and Graves' hyperthyroidism (dated by TCRdb to the late 2010s). Notes on the research overall: Hyperthyroidism was defined as stable when no progression to ophthalmopathy occurred within 18 months of follow-up. The study used signatures of the TCR beta repertoire to tell Graves' ophthalmopathy apart from Graves' hyperthyroidism and to predict which patients would progress to ophthalmopathy. In total, approximately 130 blood samples were TCR-sequenced: around 42 ophthalmopathy, 80 or so hyperthyroidism and roughly 17 hyperthyroidism-to-ophthalmopathy patients. To explore V-J signatures that separate ophthalmopathy from hyperthyroidism, a discovery set of about 98 patients was enrolled, consisting of 40 to 45 with ophthalmopathy and around 60 with stable hyperthyroidism. For independent validation, a separate cohort was made up of some 18 hyperthyroidism patients plus 17 patients who later progressed from hyperthyroidism to ophthalmopathy. In about six hyperthyroidism patients, the T-cell repertoires found in thyroid tissue were compared with those found in blood. After sampling, hyperthyroidism patients received methimazole starting at 30 mg daily, and ophthalmopathy patients received high-dose intravenous methylprednisolone. The full study reports these points: The 13-signature model separated ophthalmopathy from stable hyperthyroidism with roughly 89% sensitivity and approximately 81% specificity in cross-validation, and 80%/75% in the test set. Most expanded thyroid clonotypes with a frequency above 0.001 also appeared in blood, which suggests that blood repertoires may reflect the immune response in the thyroid. No statistical method was used to predetermine the sample size, and group allocation was not hidden from the investigators. In validation, the model predicted ophthalmopathy progression with 70.59% sensitivity and 72.22% specificity; roughly 12 predicted patients were CT-confirmed with GO in a median of about 7.1 months.

CDR1 and CDR2, per the germline V gene, are SGHVS and FNYEAQ. A distance of 12 bases separates the germline ends of V and J, which lose 3 bases and 9 bases respectively. Counted from cysteine to phenylalanine, this CDR3 has 14 amino acids. The kept DNA is CDR3 alone, 42 bases in frame from the first base. For repertoire sequencing, TCR beta CDR3 regions were amplified from RNA transcripts. HTBI primers and the Qiagen OneStep RT-PCR kit were used in a first-round RT-PCR, which was followed by a second-round multiplex PCR, size selection and purification. Libraries were sequenced paired-end with 100 bp reads on an Illumina HiSeq2000. As for how the authors treated the data: Reads were processed with SOAPnuke, discarding reads with adapters, uncalled bases, mean Phred below 15, or no exact constant-primer or identifier match. High-quality paired reads were merged with COPE v1.2.5. Each unique nucleotide sequence was treated as a clonotype, and MiTCR v1.1 was used to align the clonotypes to the IMGT TRB V, D and J references. Only V-J combinations with frequency above 0.0001 were analysed, covering approximately 99% of repertoires. A TCR clonal expansion and chaos score per V-J combination was defined as the ratio of F50 clonal expansion to chaos observed in the TCRdist matrix. Welch's t-statistics and random forest were used to reduce the features to approximately 13 V-J combinations, which were then used as input to a naive Bayes classifier. The similarity between thyroid and blood repertoires was quantified using the Morisita-Horn index. The public sequencing data were trimmed at Q25 with fastp and processed into clonotypes with MiXCR by TCRdb, which kept only in-frame beta chains. Identical CDR3 protein sequences are pooled into one entry, listed with their most common genes and DNA. What appears here as the V and J calls and clone size reflects TCRdb's work, not the paper's. A total of 900,000 to 1,200,000 distinct CDR3 sequences appear in this sample, 36% of them only once. Roughly 11% of the sample is in the top ten clones.

Hyperthyroidism patients were newly diagnosed, with disease duration under 2 months, and aged 18 to 65 years. Patients with other autoimmune diseases, uncontrolled infections, pregnancy or lactation were excluded from the study. Clinical symptoms, serum thyroxine, TRAb, thyroid ultrasound and orbital computed tomography were used for diagnosis. Total RNA was extracted using Trizol reagent, and RNA quality was checked on an Agilent 2100 Bioanalyzer. This clonotype has ten or more counts. The antigen it binds to is not known. Base quality data are lacking; no much larger clone is found one base away. The V and J genes are TRBV7-6 and TRBJ1-6; tentative D gene TRBD1, with 5 bases matching. Specimen: peripheral blood or thyroid tissue (not recorded which). The receptor was isolated from an adult man with Graves' hyperthyroidism. The nucleotide sequence reads TGTGCCAGCAGCTTGGGGGGAGAGGTTTCACCCCTCCACTTT. Translated, it gives CASSLGGEVSPLHF.